This T cell receptor (beta chain) was identified in a study of early stage breast cancer tumors. Looking at the study overall: Approximately 10-fold was the mean read coverage per sample.

Germline-derived CDR1 and CDR2 are SGHTA and FQGNSA. The CDR3 covers 19 residues. J gave up 8 bases and V 5 bases, and 18 bases lay outside the gene matches. About this clone: The target antigen is unknown.

TCRdb's table, derived via immunoSEQ multiplex PCR, lists solely in-frame clones and lacks some. The profile shows roughly 48,000 clones, 65% to 90% of them singletons. General study findings and limits: Most shared enriched TCRB sequences were commonly generated ones.

Sequencing was done on a sample of blood. V is TRBV7-2 and J is TRBJ2-1; 13 nucleotides agree with TRBD2. This TCR was recovered from a person aged 50 to 59 with breast cancer. The CDR3 bases are TGTGCCAGCAGCCATCATCGATTTGGGCCGGGACTAGCGGGATATGAGCAGTTCTTC. Encoded protein: CASSHHRFGPGLAGYEQFF.